The present entry profiles one T cell receptor beta chain with its context. Only one count was recorded for this clone. Its antigen target is currently unknown. No base-level quality is on record; no much larger clone is a single base apart. In Seattle, one collaborating source enrolled patients while the infection was active and tracked those patients longitudinally over the course of disease. Whole blood was collected in K2EDTA tubes by collaborating institutions according to the institutions' own protocols. Collaborator samples were shipped for TCRbeta analysis as frozen whole blood, isolated PBMCs, or DNA extracted from either sample type. The immunoSEQ Assay, a bias-controlled multiplex PCR, was used to amplify TCRbeta CDR3 regions from genomic DNA. Turning to the authors' computational methods: The number of nucleated cells in each sample was estimated by amplification of reference gene primers within the assay. To quantify the absolute abundance of each unique TCRbeta CDR3 rearrangement, sequence reads were collapsed and filtered. For each sample, productive Simpson clonality was calculated as the square root of Simpson's diversity index across productive rearrangements. Imported from immuneACCESS, the table was reduced by TCRdb to in-frame sequences with V and J called. These copies leave out some clones; in studies compared against another copy, an unresolved V gene accounts for under half, and the cause of the remainder is not known. Clone size and V and J calls were adopted from that table, with D and trimming inferred from the DNA. Present in this sample are 350,000 to 400,000 clones, less than 90% of which were seen just once. About 7.1% of the sample is in the top ten clones.

This sample was taken from a study of blood T cell repertoires in COVID-19 (dated by TCRdb to 2020 to 2022). Study-level background: Samples covering the acute and convalescent phases of COVID-19 were provided by collaborators in the United States, Italy and Spain. The material from the prospective study consisted of cDNA or gDNA derived from T cells, B-cell-depleted T cells, or PBMCs. The dataset comprised deeply sampled blood TCRbeta repertoires from subjects exposed to, actively infected with, or recovered from COVID-19. A freely available public database, intended as a resource for researchers studying the immune response to SARS-CoV-2, is where the repertoires were released. The samples were drawn from the first 160 participants of the ongoing ImmuneRACE study and from 950 to 1,500 subjects provided by 6 global collaborators. A de-identified subject ID, COVID-19 status, age in years and sex were almost always included in the sample metadata. Where available, HLA class I and class II types were obtained from metadata supplied by the sample provider rather than from assay-based typing.

Paper-wide results and their limitations: How much clinical and demographic metadata was included differed by source and by participant, and the metadata was provided uncurated.

The germline V gene (reference sequence) specifies LNHDA as CDR1 and SQIVND as CDR2. The CDR3 starts with the cysteine, ends with the phenylalanine, and has 12 residues. Only CDR3 DNA remains: 36 bases, in frame from the first base. The trim is 3 bases for V and 3 bases for J, with a gap of 5 bases between the germline ends. The rearranged segments are TRBV19 and TRBJ1-2, with no D gene named confidently. The clonotype comes from a woman aged 55-70 years with COVID-19, enrolled during active disease. The sequenced sample was peripheral blood. In nucleotide form, the sequence is TGTGCCAGTAGTATTTCCTACTATGGCTACACCTTC. Its protein reads: CASSISYYGYTF.